The 24 T cell receptor beta chains presented below share a single source sample, sequenced in a study of blood T cells in healthy people across ages. With a J-beta primer mix and a sample-barcoded 5' primer, a second PCR ran roughly 6 to 12 cycles. TCRdb called the 5' RACE reads again in MiXCR, with one record for every CDR3 protein. Of about 1 million distinct CDR3 sequences listed, approximately 25% are singletons. The data also belong to a second study, concerning T cells of mothers and their children.

Sample: blood. These receptors were taken from a girl under 10 years old in good health.

The chain employs TRBV20-1 and TRBJ2-2, with 9 bases that match TRBD1. The junction had 1 base not matched to a gene; V was cut back by 3 bases and J by 5 bases. This CDR3 is 13 amino acids long. Germline loops: CDR1 DFQATT, CDR2 SNEGSKA (reference sequence). The CDR3 region is CSASGQGTGELFF. Written as DNA, the CDR3 is TGCAGTGCTAGCGGACAGGGGACCGGGGAGCTGTTTTTT.

The genes are TRBV28 and TRBJ2-3; D unclear. The V end lost 6 bases, the J end lost 5 bases, and 18 bases lay between the germline ends. CDR1 is MDHEN, CDR2 SYDVKM, per germline. The CDR3 has 15 amino acids. CDR3 sequence reads: CASRRLGGGVDTQYF. The CDR3 region has the DNA TGTGCCAGCAGAAGGCTAGGCGGTGGGGTAGATACGCAGTATTTT.

The chain uses TRBV10-1 and TRBJ1-6; no reliable D call. CDR3 length: 13 residues. Trimming took off 5 bases at V and 10 bases at J, with 12 bases between the two ends. Germline V gene data show CDR1 as WNHNN and CDR2 as SYGVQD (reference sequence). The CDR3 spells CASSRGMGSPLHF. CDR3 coding DNA: TGCGCCAGCAGTCGAGGGATGGGGTCACCCCTCCACTTT.

This clonotype appeared a few times. This chain uses TRBV4-1 with TRBJ1-2; perhaps TRBD1 as D (6 bases). CDR3 length: 16 residues. Deletions cut 3 bases from V and 2 bases from J, with 16 bases between. Germline assignment: CDR1 MGHRA and CDR2 YSYEKL. The CDR3 is CASSQSQGVQNYGYTF. The CDR3 DNA reads TGCGCCAGCAGCCAGTCACAGGGAGTTCAAAACTATGGCTACACCTTC.

The chain links TRBV3-1 to TRBJ2-5; 10 bases match TRBD2. This CDR3 comprises 18 residues. J lost 5 bases, V lost 0 bases, and 12 bases had no gene match. Germline V gene sequence: CDR1 LGHDT, CDR2 YNNKEL (reference sequence). The CDR3, as DNA: TGTGCCAGCAGCCAAGAAAATAGGCTAGCGGGAGATCGGGAGACCCAGTACTTC. The encoded protein is CASSQENRLAGDRETQYF.

The chain is built from TRBV20-1 and TRBJ2-7; 11 bases map to TRBD2. V dropped 5 bases and J dropped 3; count of bases not matched to a gene: 3. The CDR3 has 13 residues. The germline CDR1 and CDR2 sequences are DFQATT and SNEGSKA (reference sequence). CDR3 amino acids: CSAGTSGLYEQYF. CDR3 nucleotide sequence: TGCAGTGCTGGGACTAGCGGTCTCTACGAGCAGTACTTC.

This chain uses TRBV7-2 with TRBJ2-3; TRBD1 aligns across 7 bases. CDR3 length: 13 amino acids. Per the germline V gene, CDR1 is SGHTA and CDR2 is FQGNSA. V shed 6 bases, J shed 5 bases, and the junction held 5 bases outside the gene matches. The CDR3 region is CASRNTGEDTQYF. CDR3 DNA sequence: TGTGCCAGCAGGAACACAGGGGAAGATACGCAGTATTTT.

This clonotype was observed a handful of times. The chain combines TRBV29-1 with TRBJ2-1; 8 bases map to TRBD1. In germline, CDR1 is SQVTM, CDR2 ANQGSEA. CDR3 length equals 14 residues. V was pared by 2 bases and J by 2 bases, with 2 bases of the junction left unmatched. CDR3 DNA sequence: TGCAGCGTTGAAATGGACAGGGCCTACAATGAGCAGTTCTTC. Protein: CSVEMDRAYNEQFF.

Of note for this clonotype: Relative to the germline gene, one junction end is altered; a read error may explain this. The chain has TRBV15 and TRBJ1-3; D is possibly TRBD1 (6 bases). The CDR3 extends over 15 amino acids. Germline CDR1 is LNHNV and CDR2 is YYDKDF (reference sequence). The CDR3 region has the DNA TGTGCCACCGCAAGGATCGGGGGCTCTGGAAGCACCATATATTTT. Protein sequence: CATARIGGSGSTIYF.

This chain connects TRBV20-1 to TRBJ2-5; no definite D call. TRBJ2-1 matches the DNA end more closely, so the J call is doubtful. Germline CDR1 and CDR2: DFQATT and SNEGSKA (reference sequence). The CDR3 spans 15 residues. In nucleotides, the CDR3 is TGCAGTGCTAGTGTTGTGACCCCTCGAGGCAATGAGCAGTTCTTC. It yields the protein CSASVVTPRGNEQFF.

The V and J genes are TRBV20-1 and TRBJ2-1, with a possible D match to TRBD1 (5 bases). The germline V gene has CDR1 DFQATT and CDR2 SNEGSKA (reference sequence). Trimming took 1 base from V and 11 from J, leaving 12 bases between them. The CDR3 length is 12 residues. The CDR3 DNA reads as TGCAGTGCTAGAGTAGAGAACAGGAAGCAGTTCTTC. Its translation is CSARVENRKQFF.

V and J are TRBV27 and TRBJ1-2, with a weak D call TRBD1 (5 bases). Germline V CDR1 and CDR2: MNHEY, SMNVEV (reference sequence). The CDR3 length is 15 residues. Trimming left V 6 bases short and J 3 bases short, with 17 bases between. Here the CDR3 reads CASRGLVDRHYGYTF. The CDR3 region has the DNA TGTGCCAGCAGGGGCCTGGTCGACAGACACTATGGCTACACCTTC.

The CDR3 here is CASSQDLVDTQYF. The CDR3 coding sequence is TGCGCCAGCAGCCAAGATCTGGTAGATACGCAGTATTTT. V and J are TRBV4-1 and TRBJ2-3; D is uncertain. The CDR3 spans 13 residues. V lost 0 bases and J lost 5, with 6 bases in between. Germline CDR1 MGHRA, CDR2 YSYEKL.

The chain is built from TRBV11-1 and TRBJ2-1; 9 nucleotides line up with TRBD2. Per germline, CDR1 SGHAT and CDR2 FQDESV (reference sequence). V dropped 0 bases and J dropped 6; count of bases not matched to a gene: 3. The CDR3 is 15 amino acids. The CDR3 nucleotides are TGTGCCAGCAGCTTAGCAGCGGGAGGAGGCAATGAGCAGTTCTTC. The encoded protein is CASSLAAGGGNEQFF.

This clonotype came up a few times. The genes are TRBV29-1 and TRBJ2-1; D may be TRBD2 (5 bases). CDR1 is SQVTM and CDR2 is ANQGSEA in the germline V gene. The CDR3 has 18 amino acids. V was pared by 6 bases and J by 2 bases, with 26 bases between. CDR3 in amino acids: CSVNPGDNRAGTYNEQFF. CDR3 DNA sequence: TGCAGCGTGAACCCTGGGGATAATAGGGCGGGCACCTACAATGAGCAGTTCTTC.

This rearrangement joins TRBV15 to TRBJ1-4; D unresolved. The CDR3 extends over 13 amino acids. V lost 3 bases and J lost 4, with 6 bases in between. The V gene's germline CDR1 is LNHNV and CDR2 YYDKDF (reference sequence). The CDR3 sequence: CATSRDLNEKLFF. CDR3 nucleotide sequence: TGTGCCACCAGCAGGGACCTTAATGAAAAACTGTTTTTT.

V usage is TRBV28 and J usage is TRBJ2-1, with 11 bases lining up with TRBD2. The junction had 7 bases not matched to a gene; V was cut back by 1 base and J by 8 bases. The CDR3 covers 16 residues. From germline, CDR1 is MDHEN and CDR2 SYDVKM. CDR3 region: CASSLLTSGTRDEQFF. The DNA for the CDR3 is TGTGCCAGCAGTTTATTGACTAGCGGGACTAGGGATGAGCAGTTCTTC.

In this sample, this clonotype turned up a few times. This chain links TRBV7-6 with TRBJ2-5; TRBD2 matches at 12 bases. The CDR3 loop spans 15 amino acids. V dropped 4 bases and J dropped 4; count of bases not matched to a gene: 4. The germline CDR1 and CDR2 sequences are SGHVS and FNYEAQ. The CDR3 nucleotides read TGTGCCAGCAGCTCCCTGACTAGCGGGAGAGAGACCCAGTACTTC. It codes for CASSSLTSGRETQYF. Using reference TRBV7-6 and TRBJ2-5 for the parts outside the CDR3, the full variable domain is GAGVSQSPRYKVTKRGQDVALRCDPISGHVSLYWYRQALGQGPEFLTYFNYEAQQDKSGLPNDRFSAERPEGSISTLTIQRTEQRDSAMYRCASSSLTSGRETQYFGPGTRLLVL.

The chain carries TRBV7-8 and TRBJ2-1; the match to TRBD2 covers 9 bases. Germline V gene data show CDR1 as SGHVS and CDR2 as FQNEAQ. This CDR3 has 15 residues. V was pared by 5 bases and J by 5 bases, with 7 bases of the junction left unmatched. The CDR3 protein is CASSILAGEDNEQFF. The CDR3 DNA follows: TGTGCCAGCAGCATATTAGCGGGAGAGGACAATGAGCAGTTCTTC. Full variable domain (missing parts from reference TRBV7-8 and TRBJ2-1): GAGVSQSPRYKVAKRGQDVALRCDPISGHVSLFWYQQALGQGPEFLTYFQNEAQLDKSGLPSDRFFAERPEGSVSTLKIQRTQQEDSAVYLCASSILAGEDNEQFFGPGTRLTVL.

J is TRBJ1-5 and V is TRBV27, with a tentative D call TRBD1 (5 bases). The CDR3 covers 16 residues. V was shortened by 4 bases and J by 0 bases, with 13 bases between the two germline ends. Germline assignment: CDR1 MNHEY and CDR2 SMNVEV (reference sequence). CDR3 amino acids: CASSSRQIYSNQPQHF. The CDR3 bases are TGTGCCAGCAGTTCCAGACAGATATATAGCAATCAGCCCCAGCATTTT.

The chain uses TRBV20-1 and TRBJ2-1; D is ambiguous. The CDR3 is made up of 12 amino acids. Germline values: CDR1 DFQATT, CDR2 SNEGSKA (reference sequence). V was trimmed by 0 bases and J by 6 bases, leaving 6 bases between them. CDR3 amino acids: CSARDGGNEQFF. The CDR3 coding sequence is TGCAGTGCTAGAGATGGCGGCAATGAGCAGTTCTTC.

The V call is TRBV5-1, the J call TRBJ2-5; the match to TRBD2 covers 12 bases. Germline trimming cut 3 bases from V and 5 bases from J; bases unmatched to any gene: 14. The CDR3 runs to 18 residues. CDR1 and CDR2 (germline): SGHRS, YFSETQ. The CDR3: CASSSPTSGRFIQETQYF. CDR3 DNA sequence: TGCGCCAGCAGCTCACCCACTAGCGGGAGGTTTATACAGGAGACCCAGTACTTC.

This clonotype appeared a few times. The chain carries TRBV18 and TRBJ2-4; possibly TRBD1 or TRBD2 for D (5 bases each). V lost 6 bases and J 9 bases, leaving 18 bases between the germline ends. The CDR3 has 14 amino acids. Germline CDR1 KGHSH, CDR2 LQKENI. The CDR3 bases are TGTGCCAGCTCTCCCGTTGAAAGGGGAGCCATTCAGTACTTC. It specifies CASSPVERGAIQYF.

This clonotype appeared once. The CDR3 nucleotides are TGCGCCAGCAGCTTGTCTATAGGGGTAGCTGAGCAGTTCTTC. As protein: CASSLSIGVAEQFF. This sequence joins TRBV5-1 and TRBJ2-1, with D possibly TRBD1 on 5 matching bases. CDR1 and CDR2 from the germline V gene are SGHRS and YFSETQ. The CDR3 totals 14 residues. With 1 base removed from V and 9 bases from J, the gap between germline ends came to 14 bases.